This passage covers 3 T cell receptor beta chains from one sample sequenced in a study of blood T cell repertoires in COVID-19. Only in-frame clones appear in the TCRdb table, and some are missing; sequencing was by immunoSEQ multiplex PCR. The repertoire has roughly 250,000 clones, roughly 86% of them found once; the top ten carry around 0.8%. Sequenced input: peripheral blood. Source of these receptors: a woman aged 25 to 45 with acute or convalescent COVID-19.

The rearrangement links TRBV30 to TRBJ2-7, with D maybe TRBD2 (5 bases). The germline V gene has CDR1 GTSNPN and CDR2 SVGIG (reference sequence). This CDR3 region has 13 residues. Trimming took off 8 bases at V and 0 bases at J, with 14 bases between the two ends. CDR3 loop: CAGYRGNSYEQYF. CDR3 DNA: TGTGCCGGTTACCGGGGAAACTCCTACGAGCAGTACTTC. Using reference TRBV30 and TRBJ2-7 for the parts outside the CDR3, the full variable domain is SQTIHQWPATLVQPVGSPLSLECTVEGTSNPNLYWYRQAAGRGLQLLFYSVGIGQISSEVPQNLSASRPQDRQFILSSKKLLLSDSGFYLCAGYRGNSYEQYFGPGTRLTVT.

The rearrangement uses TRBV27 and TRBJ1-2; D is ambiguous. Germline-derived CDR1 and CDR2 are MNHEY and SMNVEV (reference sequence). V lost 4 bases to trimming and J lost 2 bases, with 23 bases between them. The CDR3 totals 18 residues. DNA for the CDR3: TGTGCCAGCAGTTCCGACCCCCGCGGCGGGATAGGGAACTATGGCTACACCTTC. Its protein product is CASSSDPRGGIGNYGYTF.

The chain uses TRBV24-1 and TRBJ2-7, with 7 positions matching TRBD1. Germline V CDR1 and CDR2: KGHDR, SFDVKD. There are 18 residues in the CDR3. Germline trimming cut 4 bases from V and 2 bases from J; bases unmatched to any gene: 16. CDR3 DNA sequence: TGTGCCACCAGTGACCGACTACACCGCCGCGACAGGGCCTACGAGCAGTACTTC. It encodes CATSDRLHRRDRAYEQYF.